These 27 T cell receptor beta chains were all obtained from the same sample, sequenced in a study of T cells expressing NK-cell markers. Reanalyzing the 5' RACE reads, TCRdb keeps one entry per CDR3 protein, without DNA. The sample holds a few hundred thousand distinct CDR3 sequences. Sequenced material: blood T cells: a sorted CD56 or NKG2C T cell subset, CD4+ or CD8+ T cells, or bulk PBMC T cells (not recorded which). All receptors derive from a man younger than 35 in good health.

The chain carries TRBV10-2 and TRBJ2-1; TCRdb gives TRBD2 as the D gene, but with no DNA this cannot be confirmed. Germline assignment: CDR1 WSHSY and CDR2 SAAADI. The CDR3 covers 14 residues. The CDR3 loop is CASKRGLEVNEQFF.

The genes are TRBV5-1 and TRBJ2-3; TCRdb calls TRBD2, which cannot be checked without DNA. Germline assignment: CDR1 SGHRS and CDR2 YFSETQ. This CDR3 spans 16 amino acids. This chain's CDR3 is CASSFETREGTDTQYF.

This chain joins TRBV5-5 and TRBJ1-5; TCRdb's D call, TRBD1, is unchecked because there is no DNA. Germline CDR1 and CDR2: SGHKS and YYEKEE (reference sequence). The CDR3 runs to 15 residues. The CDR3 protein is CASTQGDYSNQPQHF.

The CDR3 sequence is CSAEGTGDYEQYF. The J gene is TRBJ2-7, the V gene TRBV20-1; TCRdb reports TRBD1, a call that lacks DNA to check it against. The germline CDR1 and CDR2 sequences are DFQATT and SNEGSKA (reference sequence). CDR3 length: 13 amino acids.

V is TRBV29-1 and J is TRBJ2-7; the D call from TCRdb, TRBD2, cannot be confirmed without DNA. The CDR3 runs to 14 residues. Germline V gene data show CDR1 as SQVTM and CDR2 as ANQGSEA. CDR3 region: CSVAGLGLTYEQYF.

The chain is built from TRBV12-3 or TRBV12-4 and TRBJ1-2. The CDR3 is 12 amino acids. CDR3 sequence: CASSTGPGGYTF.

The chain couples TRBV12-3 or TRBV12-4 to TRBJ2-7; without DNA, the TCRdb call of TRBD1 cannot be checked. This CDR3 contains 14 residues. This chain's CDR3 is CASTPSEGHYEQYF.

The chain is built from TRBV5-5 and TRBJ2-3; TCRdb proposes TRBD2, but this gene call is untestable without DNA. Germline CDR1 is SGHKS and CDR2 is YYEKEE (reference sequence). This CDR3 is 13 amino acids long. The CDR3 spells CATSGGPGDTQYF. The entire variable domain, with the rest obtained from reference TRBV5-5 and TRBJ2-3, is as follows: DAGVTQSPTHLIKTRGQQVTLRCSPISGHKSVSWYQQVLGQGPQFIFQYYEKEERGRGNFPDRFSARQFPNYSSELNVNALLLGDSALYLCATSGGPGDTQYFGPGTRLTVL.

CDR3 amino acids: CASSYTPVGDGEAFF. The chain employs TRBV6-5 and TRBJ1-1; TCRdb lists TRBD1, though no DNA is available to test this call. Germline values: CDR1 MNHEY, CDR2 SVGAGI. CDR3 length: 15 amino acids.

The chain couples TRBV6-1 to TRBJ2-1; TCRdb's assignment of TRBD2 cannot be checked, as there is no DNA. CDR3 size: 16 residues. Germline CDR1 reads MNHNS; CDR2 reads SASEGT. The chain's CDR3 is CASSERPGLAGVGQFF.

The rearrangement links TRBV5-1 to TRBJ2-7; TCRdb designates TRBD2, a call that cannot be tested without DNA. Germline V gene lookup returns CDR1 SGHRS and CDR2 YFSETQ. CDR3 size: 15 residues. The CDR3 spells CASSGGSGSIREQYF.

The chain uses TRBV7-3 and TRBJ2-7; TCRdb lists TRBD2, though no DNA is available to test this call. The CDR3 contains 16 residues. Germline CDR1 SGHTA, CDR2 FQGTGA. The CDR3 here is CASSGTGTSGSNEQYF.

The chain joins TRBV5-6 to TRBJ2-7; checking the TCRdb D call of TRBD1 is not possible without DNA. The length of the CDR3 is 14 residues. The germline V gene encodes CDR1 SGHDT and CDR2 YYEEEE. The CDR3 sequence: CASSPPGNSYEQYF.

CDR3: CASSQLQGGSMEETQYF. The rearrangement uses TRBV7-2 and TRBJ2-5; the TRBD1 assignment by TCRdb is unverifiable without DNA. The CDR3 is 17 residues long. Looked up from germline, CDR1 is SGHTA and CDR2 is FQGNSA.

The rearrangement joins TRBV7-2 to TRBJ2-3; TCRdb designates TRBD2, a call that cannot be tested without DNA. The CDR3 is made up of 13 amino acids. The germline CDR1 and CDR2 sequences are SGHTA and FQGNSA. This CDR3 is CASSNRATDTQYF.

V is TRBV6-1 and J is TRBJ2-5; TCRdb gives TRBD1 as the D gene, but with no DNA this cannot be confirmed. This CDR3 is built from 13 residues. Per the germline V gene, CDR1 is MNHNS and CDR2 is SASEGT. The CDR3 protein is CASNRGSQETQYF.

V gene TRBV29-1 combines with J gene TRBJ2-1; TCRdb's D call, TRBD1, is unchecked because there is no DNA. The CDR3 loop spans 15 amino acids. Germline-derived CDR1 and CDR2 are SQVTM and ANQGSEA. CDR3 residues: CSAEGTGGKYNEQFF.

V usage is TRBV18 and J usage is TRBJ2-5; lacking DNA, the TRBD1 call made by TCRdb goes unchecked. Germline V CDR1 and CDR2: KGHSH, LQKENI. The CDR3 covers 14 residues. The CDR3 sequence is CASSPGTGLLTQYF.

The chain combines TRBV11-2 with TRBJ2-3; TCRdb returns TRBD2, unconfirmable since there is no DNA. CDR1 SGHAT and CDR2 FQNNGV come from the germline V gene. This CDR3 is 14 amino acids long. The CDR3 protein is CASSRGGGPSHLYF.

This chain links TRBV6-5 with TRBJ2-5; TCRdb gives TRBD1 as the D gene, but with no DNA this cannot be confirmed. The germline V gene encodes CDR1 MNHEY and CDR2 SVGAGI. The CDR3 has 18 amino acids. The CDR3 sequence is CASSYSIGGSGTQETQYF.

CDR3 sequence reads: CASGLVRGTGDYNEQFF. The J gene is TRBJ2-1, the V gene TRBV12-5; without DNA, the TCRdb call of TRBD1 cannot be checked. The CDR3 is made up of 17 amino acids. Per the germline V gene, CDR1 is LGHNT and CDR2 is FRNRAP.

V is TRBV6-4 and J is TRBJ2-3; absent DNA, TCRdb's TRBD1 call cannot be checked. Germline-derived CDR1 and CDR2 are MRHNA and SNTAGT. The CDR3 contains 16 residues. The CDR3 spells CASSDNRERGTDTQYF.

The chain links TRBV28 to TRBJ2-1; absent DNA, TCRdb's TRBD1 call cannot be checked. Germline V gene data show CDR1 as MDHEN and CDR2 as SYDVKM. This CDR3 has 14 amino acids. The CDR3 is CASSLWQGYNEQFF.

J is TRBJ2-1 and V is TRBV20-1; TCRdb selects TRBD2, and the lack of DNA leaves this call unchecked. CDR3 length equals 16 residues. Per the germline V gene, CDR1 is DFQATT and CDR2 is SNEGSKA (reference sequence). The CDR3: CSGASGSSGVVNEQFF.

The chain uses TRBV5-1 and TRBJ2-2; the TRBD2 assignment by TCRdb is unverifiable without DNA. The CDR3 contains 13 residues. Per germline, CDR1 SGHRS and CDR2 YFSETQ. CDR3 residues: CASSVGGRGELFF. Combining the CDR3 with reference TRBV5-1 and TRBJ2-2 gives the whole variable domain KAGVTQTPRYLIKTRGQQVTLSCSPISGHRSVSWYQQTPGQGLQFLFEYFSETQRNKGNFPGRFSGRQFSNSRSEMNVSTLELGDSALYLCASSVGGRGELFFGEGSRLTVL.

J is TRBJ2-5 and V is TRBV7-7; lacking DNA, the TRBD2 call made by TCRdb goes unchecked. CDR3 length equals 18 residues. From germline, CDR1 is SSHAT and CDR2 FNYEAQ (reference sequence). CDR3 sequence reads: CASSSTLAGGRYQETQYF.

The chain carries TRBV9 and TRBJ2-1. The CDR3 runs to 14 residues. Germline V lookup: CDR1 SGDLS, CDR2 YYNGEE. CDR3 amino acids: CASSAYLEYNEQFF. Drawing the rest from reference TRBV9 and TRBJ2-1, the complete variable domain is DSGVTQTPKHLITATGQRVTLRCSPRSGDLSVYWYQQSLDQGLQFLIQYYNGEERAKGNILERFSAQQFPDLHSELNLSSLELGDSALYFCASSAYLEYNEQFFGPGTRLTVL.